This T cell receptor (beta chain) was documented in a study of T cell responses to AZD1222 COVID-19 vaccine (dated by TCRdb to about 2021). At the level of the whole study: TCR sequencing covered roughly 230 trial participants: about 210 given two doses of AZD1222 and around 26 given two doses of MenACWY control vaccine. Trial participants were enrolled into age subgroups of 18-55, 56-69 and 70-plus years, which contained about 150, 28 and 57 TCR-sequenced participants, respectively.

The time point label of this sample denotes: baseline before first vaccination. This specimen's treatment or condition label, interpreted: meningococcal conjugate vaccine given as trial control. The vaccinee samples were drawn from two UK trials, COV001 and COV002, one of which was a single-blind randomized controlled phase 2/3 trial testing AZD1222 (ChAdOx1 nCoV-19) in healthy adults. For TCRbeta chain sequencing, PBMC samples from trial participants were taken at day 0 and at day 28 after the second dose. The CDR3 numbers 18 residues from cysteine through phenylalanine. Kept here is only the CDR3 DNA, which spans 54 bases and is read in frame from base 1. The germline V gene encodes CDR1 LNHDA and CDR2 SQIVND (reference sequence). Deletion took 3 bases off V and 4 bases off J, with a span of 21 bases between the germline ends. The CDR3 regions of human TCRbeta chains were analyzed by immunosequencing. As for how the authors treated the data: TCRs in the repertoires were matched against a reference library of SARS-CoV-2-specific TCRs that had been generated with the MIRA antigen-specificity platform. Breadth meant the fraction of unique TCRs that were SARS-CoV-2-associated, whereas depth meant the fraction of total T cells that were SARS-CoV-2-associated. Using the MIRA data, every spike-specific TCR was mapped to the spike region that the TCR reacted to and assigned to either a CD4 or a CD8 class. Log10-transformed breadth and depth values were compared by one-way ANOVA with Sidak's multiple comparisons tests. TCRdb retrieved this table from immuneACCESS and kept in-frame rearrangements only. Not all clones are present; in checked studies, unresolved V genes account for under half, and no reason is known for the remainder. Clonal size and the V and J genes are those of that table, whereas D and trimming came from the DNA. The sample data list 160,000 or so clones, and 92% of these were observed just once. Roughly 4.3% of the sample lies in the top ten.

With respect to this clone: The antigen this receptor binds is unknown. No qualities accompany the bases; no much larger clone lies one base away.

Study-wide conclusions, independent of this receptor: Reportedly, close to half of the unique spike-specific TCRs recognized epitopes lying outside the regions that are mutated in the B.1.351 and B.1.1.7 variants. CD4 TCRs associated with the vaccine covered the entire spike protein, and the dominant responses were in regions 160-218 and 743-854. Conclusions about previously exposed vaccinees were limited because only six AZD1222 recipients were SARS-CoV-2 seropositive at baseline. A significant rise in spike-specific TCR breadth and depth was observed after two AZD1222 doses relative to day 0 and relative to MenACWY recipients. Participants were mostly white British and included more females than males, and it was suggested by the authors that clonal diversity may have been underestimated. The 56-69-year group was small, and its depth increase did not reach significance, likely because of low power. No day 14 peak-response samples were available, so repertoires were characterized only after the peak T cell response.

This clonotype originated in an adult in good health. Specimen: peripheral blood, collected on day 0 of MenACWY control vaccination. Recombination connected TRBV19 to TRBJ2-2; the D region possibly corresponds to TRBD2 (6 bases align). At the DNA level, the sequence is TGTGCCAGTAGTATTGTAGGAGGAGGAGGGATCTTCACCGGGGAGCTGTTTTTT. Translated, this gives CASSIVGGGGIFTGELFF.